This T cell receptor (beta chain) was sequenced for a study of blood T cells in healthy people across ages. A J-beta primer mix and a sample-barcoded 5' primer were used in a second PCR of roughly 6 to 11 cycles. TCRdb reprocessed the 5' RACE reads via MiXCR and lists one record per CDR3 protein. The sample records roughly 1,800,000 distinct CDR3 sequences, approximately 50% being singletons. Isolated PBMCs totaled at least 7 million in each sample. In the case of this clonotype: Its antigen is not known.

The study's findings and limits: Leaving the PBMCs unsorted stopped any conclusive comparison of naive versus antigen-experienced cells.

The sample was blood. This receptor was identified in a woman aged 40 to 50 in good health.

DNA of the CDR3: TGCAGTGCTAGAGGCAACAGGGGGCCCAATGAGCAGTTCTTC. Its translation: CSARGNRGPNEQFF. The chain recombines TRBV20-1 with TRBJ2-1, with 9 bases fitting TRBD1. CDR1 is DFQATT and CDR2 is SNEGSKA in the germline V gene (reference sequence). Unmatched junction bases numbered 4, after V lost 1 base and J lost 6 bases. The length of the CDR3 is 14 residues.